The 32 T cell receptor beta chains listed next were all sequenced from one sample in a study of PD-1 blockade in classical Hodgkin lymphoma. Time point here: cycle 4 day 1 (C4D1), after more than five weeks of nivolumab. Every one of the patients relapsed after autologous stem cell transplantation (brentuximab vedotin exposure was variable). Negative selection with magnetic separation was used to purify CD4+ T cells from thawed PBMCs. The table came from immunoSEQ multiplex PCR; TCRdb's copy has only in-frame clones and leaves some out. Here the sample spans more than 25,000 clones, 65% to 85% being singletons. The source was CD4+ T cells from blood, collected before the fourth cycle of nivolumab. The receptors derive from a human donor with classical Hodgkin lymphoma.

In regard to this clone: An end of the junction does not agree with germline; a read error may underlie this. The chain is built from TRBV5-1 and TRBJ1-2, with 8 positions matching TRBD1. CDR1 and CDR2 (germline): SGHRS, YFSETQ. The CDR3 runs 15 residues. As DNA, the CDR3 is TGCGCCAGCAGCTTGGGCTCCCAGGGGGCCTATGGCCACACCTTC. It yields the protein CASSLGSQGAYGHTF. The variable domain in full, completed from reference TRBV5-1 and TRBJ1-2, reads KAGVTQTPRYLIKTRGQQVTLSCSPISGHRSVSWYQQTPGQGLQFLFEYFSETQRNKGNFPGRFSGRQFSNSRSEMNVSTLELGDSALYLCASSLGSQGAYGHTFGSGTRLTVV.

V is TRBV28 and J is TRBJ2-7; 7 positions agree with TRBD1. Germline CDR1 reads MDHEN; CDR2 reads SYDVKM. The CDR3 is 13 residues long. V gave up 4 bases and J gave up 3 bases; unmatched junction bases: 3. CDR3 sequence (DNA): TGTGCCAGCAGTTCAGGGGGTTTCTACGAGCAGTACTTC. Translation gives CASSSGGFYEQYF.

CDR3 sequence: CASSYREGANVLTF. CDR3 DNA: TGTGCCAGCAGCTACAGAGAAGGGGCCAACGTCCTGACTTTC. V is TRBV11-2 and J is TRBJ2-6, with D hard to call. Germline V gene sequence: CDR1 SGHAT, CDR2 FQNNGV. V was cut by 4 bases and J by 4 bases, with 8 bases left in between. This CDR3 has 14 amino acids.

The chain uses TRBV5-6 and TRBJ1-6; D not certain. The CDR3 length is 15 residues. Trimming took off 0 bases at V and 13 bases at J, with 17 bases between the two ends. Looked up from germline, CDR1 is SGHDT and CDR2 is YYEEEE. The CDR3 loop is CASSLAAFILSPLHF. CDR3 DNA: TGTGCCAGCAGCTTGGCGGCGTTCATCTTATCGCCCCTCCACTTT.

This clone has a handful of counts. A junction end diverges from the germline sequence, so it may reflect a read error. The chain has TRBV2 and TRBJ1-2, with TRBD1 matching over 10 bases. CDR1 is SNHLY, CDR2 FYNNEI, per germline. The CDR3 runs 15 residues. This CDR3 is CASSEEFGTGVLSAF. In nucleotides, the CDR3 is TGTGCCAGCAGTGAAGAATTTGGGACAGGGGTTTTAAGTGCCTTC.

This chain uses TRBV5-1 with TRBJ2-5, with TRBD2 matching 11 bases. Per the germline V gene, CDR1 is SGHRS and CDR2 is YFSETQ. Trimming cost V 5 bases and J 2 bases; bases outside gene matches: 14. The CDR3 runs 18 residues. For the CDR3, the DNA is TGCGCCAGCAGTAGGGGAAACTCGGTAGCGGGGGGGCAAGAGACCCAGTACTTC. As protein: CASSRGNSVAGGQETQYF.

CDR3 protein: CSARMNTEAFF. CDR3 DNA: TGCAGTGCCCGTATGAACACTGAAGCTTTCTTT. This sequence joins TRBV20-1 and TRBJ1-1; unclear D gene. The ends were cut back, 6 bases at V and 0 bases at J, with 5 bases in the middle. The CDR3 has 11 amino acids. The germline gives CDR1 DFQATT, CDR2 SNEGSKA (reference sequence).

The V gene is TRBV25-1, the J gene TRBJ2-5, with D possibly matching TRBD2 (5 bases). CDR1 is MGHDK and CDR2 is SYGVNS in the germline V gene. The CDR3 has 15 residues. Trimming cost V 8 bases and J 1 base, with 17 bases left between them. Written as DNA, the CDR3 is TGTGCCAGCGTGAGTCGGGGAATGGCCCAAGAGACCCAGTACTTC. Its protein is CASVSRGMAQETQYF. The full variable domain, completed using reference TRBV25-1 and TRBJ2-5, is EADIYQTPRYLVIGTGKKITLECSQTMGHDKMYWYQQDPGMELHLIHYSYGVNSTEKGDLSSESTVSRIRTEHFPLTLESARPSHTSQYLCASVSRGMAQETQYFGPGTRLLVL.

V usage is TRBV28 and J usage is TRBJ2-7, with TRBD2 as a possible D gene (6 bases). The CDR3 length is 12 residues. Per the germline V gene, CDR1 is MDHEN and CDR2 is SYDVKM. V lost 7 bases and J 1 base, leaving 8 bases between the germline ends. The CDR3 sequence is CASTGGSYEQYF. CDR3 nucleotide sequence: TGTGCCAGCACCGGGGGTTCCTACGAGCAGTACTTC.

V and J are TRBV7-2 and TRBJ1-1; D perhaps matches TRBD1 (5 bases). This CDR3 has 15 residues. V was shortened by 1 base and J by 0 bases, with 9 bases between the two germline ends. Germline CDR1 is SGHTA and CDR2 is FQGNSA. CDR3 in amino acids: CASSLDGHLNTEAFF. CDR3 DNA: TGTGCCAGCAGCTTAGATGGACATTTGAACACTGAAGCTTTCTTT. Using reference TRBV7-2 and TRBJ1-1 for the parts outside the CDR3, the full variable domain is GAGVSQSPSNKVTEKGKDVELRCDPISGHTALYWYRQSLGQGLEFLIYFQGNSAPDKSGLPSDRFSAERTGGSVSTLTIQRTQQEDSAVYLCASSLDGHLNTEAFFGQGTRLTVV.

The CDR3 region is CASSHEGQGEEKLFF. CDR3 in DNA: TGTGCCAGCAGTCACGAAGGACAGGGCGAAGAAAAACTGTTTTTT. The chain links TRBV6-5 to TRBJ1-4, with 8 bases fitting TRBD1. CDR1 and CDR2 (germline): MNHEY, SVGAGI. V shed 5 bases and J 8 bases; nucleotides not matched to a gene: 10. This CDR3 comprises 15 residues.

In its sample, this clone was seen a few times. The chain recombines TRBV7-8 with TRBJ1-6, with TRBD1 matching 8 bases. The CDR3 runs 15 residues. Germline-derived CDR1 and CDR2 are SGHVS and FQNEAQ. J gave up 7 bases and V 2 bases, and 4 bases lay outside the gene matches. This CDR3 is CASSLLTGENSPLHF. CDR3 bases: TGTGCCAGCAGCTTACTGACAGGGGAAAATTCACCCCTCCACTTT.

The chain joins TRBV5-1 to TRBJ2-5, with 11 bases matching TRBD1. Germline V gene sequence: CDR1 SGHRS, CDR2 YFSETQ. The CDR3 spans 15 residues. Trimming took 2 bases from V and 5 from J; bases not matched to a gene: 5. The CDR3 spells CASSFSGTGGETQYF. The CDR3 DNA sequence: TGCGCCAGCAGCTTTTCCGGGACAGGGGGGGAGACCCAGTACTTC. Together with reference TRBV5-1 and TRBJ2-5, the CDR3 gives the full variable domain: KAGVTQTPRYLIKTRGQQVTLSCSPISGHRSVSWYQQTPGQGLQFLFEYFSETQRNKGNFPGRFSGRQFSNSRSEMNVSTLELGDSALYLCASSFSGTGGETQYFGPGTRLLVL.

The V gene is TRBV5-1, the J gene TRBJ2-5; no reliable D call. In germline, CDR1 is SGHRS, CDR2 YFSETQ. The CDR3 spans 11 residues. The V end lost 2 bases, the J end lost 4 bases, and 3 bases lay between the germline ends. This CDR3 is CASSFAETQYF. CDR3 coding DNA: TGCGCCAGCAGCTTCGCAGAGACCCAGTACTTC.

This clone has a single count. The chain couples TRBV14 to TRBJ1-2; D remains unclear. The CDR3 runs 13 residues. Trimming removed 0 bases at V and 10 bases at J, with 12 bases between. Looked up from germline, CDR1 is SGHDN and CDR2 is FVKESK. The CDR3 DNA reads as TGTGCCAGCAGCCAAGAAGTGGGGTTGCCCTACACCTTC. Encoded protein: CASSQEVGLPYTF.

The chain couples TRBV7-2 to TRBJ2-5, with 11 nucleotides matching TRBD1. CDR1 SGHTA and CDR2 FQGNSA come from the germline V gene. CDR3 length: 15 residues. Trimming removed 5 bases from V and 3 bases from J; junction bases left unmatched: 5. The CDR3 DNA reads TGTGCCAGCAGCCCCCGGACAGGGGGCGAAGAGACCCAGTACTTC. It specifies CASSPRTGGEETQYF.

The table lists this clone with a few counts. This chain connects TRBV5-1 to TRBJ1-6, with TRBD1 as a possible D gene (5 bases). The CDR3 loop spans 14 amino acids. With 0 bases removed from V and 9 bases from J, the gap between germline ends came to 10 bases. CDR1 SGHRS and CDR2 YFSETQ come from the germline V gene. In DNA form, the CDR3 reads TGCGCCAGCAGCTTGGGGGACGAGGGTTCACCCCTCCACTTT. Protein: CASSLGDEGSPLHF. The whole variable domain, filled in from reference TRBV5-1 and TRBJ1-6, reads KAGVTQTPRYLIKTRGQQVTLSCSPISGHRSVSWYQQTPGQGLQFLFEYFSETQRNKGNFPGRFSGRQFSNSRSEMNVSTLELGDSALYLCASSLGDEGSPLHFGNGTRLTVT.

The chain employs TRBV10-2 and TRBJ2-7; D possibly corresponds to TRBD2 (5 bases). This CDR3 is built from 12 residues. Germline values: CDR1 WSHSY, CDR2 SAAADI. V lost 6 bases and J lost 7, with 13 bases in between. CDR3 sequence reads: CASRRVVEEQYF. CDR3 DNA: TGCGCCAGCAGGAGGGTAGTGGAGGAGCAGTACTTC.

The V gene is TRBV6-5, the J gene TRBJ2-7; 8 bases map to TRBD1. The CDR3 length is 16 residues. The germline V gene has CDR1 MNHEY and CDR2 SVGAGI. J was trimmed by 2 bases and V by 2 bases; bases with no gene match: 8. The CDR3 nucleotides read TGTGCCAGCAGTTACCTACGGACAGGGATTCCCTACGAGCAGTACTTC. Translation gives CASSYLRTGIPYEQYF.

The V and J genes are TRBV27 and TRBJ1-1; TRBD1 matches 8 bases. V dropped 8 bases and J dropped 5; count of bases not matched to a gene: 13. Germline assignment: CDR1 MNHEY and CDR2 SMNVEV (reference sequence). The CDR3 is made up of 15 amino acids. CDR3: CASFQGALGFTEAFF. CDR3 sequence (DNA): TGTGCCAGCTTTCAGGGGGCGCTTGGGTTTACTGAAGCTTTCTTT.

This clone has a single count. The chain links TRBV5-1 to TRBJ2-1, with 7 bases lining up with TRBD1. V dropped 3 bases and J dropped 4; count of bases not matched to a gene: 4. The V gene's germline CDR1 is SGHRS and CDR2 YFSETQ. CDR3 length: 14 residues. As DNA, the CDR3 is TGCGCCAGCAGCTATGACAGGGATTACAATGAGCAGTTCTTC. Its translation is CASSYDRDYNEQFF. Combining the CDR3 with reference TRBV5-1 and TRBJ2-1 gives the whole variable domain KAGVTQTPRYLIKTRGQQVTLSCSPISGHRSVSWYQQTPGQGLQFLFEYFSETQRNKGNFPGRFSGRQFSNSRSEMNVSTLELGDSALYLCASSYDRDYNEQFFGPGTRLTVL.

The V and J genes are TRBV4-1 and TRBJ1-2; D is undetermined. CDR3 length: 13 amino acids. Trimming shortened V by 3 bases and J by 3 bases, and 8 bases separated the two germline ends. Germline CDR1 MGHRA, CDR2 YSYEKL. The CDR3 nucleotides are TGCGCCAGCAGCCAGGGTAGAGACTATGGCTACACCTTC. Protein product: CASSQGRDYGYTF.

The gene calls are TRBV28 and TRBJ2-3; a weak D match, TRBD2 (5 bases). The CDR3 length is 13 residues. Germline loops: CDR1 MDHEN, CDR2 SYDVKM. Trimming pared 3 bases from V and 4 bases from J, leaving 8 bases between. CDR3 nucleotide sequence: TGTGCCAGCAGTTTGAGGGATCCAGATACGCAGTATTTT. Amino acids: CASSLRDPDTQYF.

The chain is built from TRBV18 and TRBJ2-7, with 9 bases identical to TRBD2. The CDR3 length is 16 residues. V shed 2 bases, J shed 3 bases, and the junction held 8 bases outside the gene matches. The V gene's germline CDR1 is KGHSH and CDR2 LQKENI. The CDR3 spells CASSPGGSGGRYEQYF. The DNA of the CDR3 is TGTGCCAGCTCACCAGGGGGAAGCGGGGGGCGCTACGAGCAGTACTTC.

J is TRBJ2-3 and V is TRBV5-1; D is undetermined. Germline V gives CDR1 SGHRS, CDR2 YFSETQ. Trimming stripped 3 bases from V and 0 bases from J, with 17 bases between. The CDR3 consists of 17 residues. The CDR3 region is CASSYFRTPGSTDTQYF. The CDR3 DNA sequence: TGCGCCAGCAGCTACTTTCGGACCCCAGGAAGCACAGATACGCAGTATTTT.

A few counts support this clone. The rearrangement uses TRBV2 and TRBJ1-2; D unresolved. The germline CDR1 and CDR2 sequences are SNHLY and FYNNEI. CDR3 length equals 13 residues. Between the trimmed V and J ends, which lost 6 bases and 4 bases, there was a span of 12 bases. The CDR3 spells CASRTDSGYGYTF. DNA of the CDR3: TGTGCCAGCAGGACGGACTCCGGCTATGGCTACACCTTC.

This CDR3 is CASSLAGGLYNEQFF. CDR3 nucleotide sequence: TGTGCCAGCAGCTTAGCGGGGGGTCTTTACAATGAGCAGTTCTTC. The chain combines TRBV7-3 with TRBJ2-1; 8 bases map to TRBD2. Germline V CDR1 and CDR2: SGHTA, FQGTGA. The CDR3 runs to 15 residues. V shed 2 bases and J 4 bases; nucleotides not matched to a gene: 4. The whole variable domain, filled in from reference TRBV7-3 and TRBJ2-1, reads GAGVSQTPSNKVTEKGKYVELRCDPISGHTALYWYRQSLGQGPEFLIYFQGTGAADDSGLPNDRFFAVRPEGSVSTLKIQRTERGDSAVYLCASSLAGGLYNEQFFGPGTRLTVL.

The gene calls are TRBV5-1 and TRBJ1-1, with 11 bases lining up with TRBD1. Germline CDR1 reads SGHRS; CDR2 reads YFSETQ. The CDR3 loop spans 17 amino acids. The J segment lost 0 bases and the V segment lost 5 bases, leaving 9 bases of the junction unmatched. CDR3 region: CASSKGQGAIMNTEAFF. The CDR3 nucleotides read TGCGCCAGCAGTAAAGGACAGGGGGCAATTATGAACACTGAAGCTTTCTTT.

The rearrangement uses TRBV7-8 and TRBJ2-7, with 10 bases matching TRBD1. The length of the CDR3 is 15 residues. V shed 5 bases, J shed 2 bases, and the junction held 6 bases outside the gene matches. Germline-derived CDR1 and CDR2 are SGHVS and FQNEAQ. In DNA, the CDR3 is TGTGCCAGCAGCCCGCGGGACAGGGGAACCTACGAGCAGTACTTC. Its translation: CASSPRDRGTYEQYF. Variable domain in full (rest from reference TRBV7-8 and TRBJ2-7): GAGVSQSPRYKVAKRGQDVALRCDPISGHVSLFWYQQALGQGPEFLTYFQNEAQLDKSGLPSDRFFAERPEGSVSTLKIQRTQQEDSAVYLCASSPRDRGTYEQYFGPGTRLTVT.

V is TRBV7-9 and J is TRBJ2-1, with 9 bases matching TRBD2. J lost 0 bases, V lost 5 bases, and 2 bases had no gene match. CDR3 length: 15 residues. Germline CDR1 reads SEHNR; CDR2 reads FQNEAQ (reference sequence). The CDR3 loop is CASSGLASSYNEQFF. For the CDR3, the DNA is TGTGCCAGCAGCGGACTAGCGTCCTCCTACAATGAGCAGTTCTTC.

This rearrangement joins TRBV6-5 to TRBJ1-5, with 11 bases fitting TRBD1. Trimming removed 6 bases from V and 7 bases from J; junction bases left unmatched: 5. The CDR3 sequence is 14 residues long. Germline V gives CDR1 MNHEY, CDR2 SVGAGI. CDR3 sequence (DNA): TGTGCCAGCAGCTCCCGGGACAGGGGGCAGCCCCAGCATTTT. As protein: CASSSRDRGQPQHF.

The rearrangement uses TRBV7-9 and TRBJ2-3; the D is unclear. CDR1 is SEHNR and CDR2 is FQNEAQ in the germline V gene (reference sequence). The CDR3 has 12 amino acids. Trimming took off 5 bases at V and 4 bases at J, with 7 bases between the two ends. CDR3 nucleotides: TGTGCCAGCAGCCTCGGCGCAGATACGCAGTATTTT. Its protein is CASSLGADTQYF.